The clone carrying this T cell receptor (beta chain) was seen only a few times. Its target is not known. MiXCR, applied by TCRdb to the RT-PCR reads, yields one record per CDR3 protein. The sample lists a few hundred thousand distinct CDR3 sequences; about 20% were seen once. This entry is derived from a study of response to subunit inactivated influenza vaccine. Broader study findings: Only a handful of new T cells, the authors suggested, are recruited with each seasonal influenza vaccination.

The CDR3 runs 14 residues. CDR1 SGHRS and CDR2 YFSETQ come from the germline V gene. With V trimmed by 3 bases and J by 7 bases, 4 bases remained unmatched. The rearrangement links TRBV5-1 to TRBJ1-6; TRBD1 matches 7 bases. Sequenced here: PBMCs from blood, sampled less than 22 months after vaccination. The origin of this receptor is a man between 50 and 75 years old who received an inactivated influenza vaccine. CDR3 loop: CASSSWDRNSPLHF. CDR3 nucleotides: TGCGCCAGCAGCTCTTGGGACAGAAATTCACCCCTCCACTTT.